Each of the 3 T cell receptor beta chains below was sequenced from the same sample in a study of T cell repertoires in cytomegalovirus infection. Their target antigens are unknown. TCRdb reprocessed the reads with MiXCR, giving one entry per CDR3 protein. Among roughly 920,000 distinct CDR3 sequences, approximately 31% were seen once, and the ten largest hold roughly 12%. Sample: cultured CD8+ T cells from PBMCs, taken from culture after CMV antigen stimulation. All receptors come from a human donor in good health (CMV status not recorded). Some clones in this sample may be carry-over from other donors' samples.

The chain combines TRBV12-3 or TRBV12-4 with TRBJ2-2, with D possibly TRBD1 on 6 matching bases. The CDR3 length is 13 residues. V was clipped by 7 bases and J by 4 bases, with 10 bases between them. This CDR3 reads CASNLQGTGELFF. CDR3 nucleotide sequence: TGTGCCAGCAATCTACAGGGCACCGGGGAGCTGTTTTTT.

This clonotype showed up just a few times. The chain has TRBV3-1 and TRBJ2-5; 10 bases are a match to TRBD2. Germline CDR1 reads LGHDT; CDR2 reads YNNKEL (reference sequence). This CDR3 is 14 amino acids long. Unmatched junction bases numbered 6, after V lost 8 bases and J lost 3 bases. The CDR3 loop reads CASVLAGTKETQYF. DNA for the CDR3: TGTGCCAGCGTACTAGCGGGGACAAAAGAGACCCAGTACTTC.

The chain employs TRBV6-8 and TRBJ1-1; possibly TRBD1 for D (5 bases). Trimming pared 2 bases from V and 4 bases from J, leaving 11 bases between. CDR1 MNHGY and CDR2 SAAAGT come from the germline V gene. The CDR3 consists of 14 residues. Here the CDR3 DNA reads TGTGCCAGCAGTTACGACAGTAGGGGCACTGAAGCTTTCTTT. Its translation is CASSYDSRGTEAFF.